This TCR beta chain was profiled in a study of T-cell reconstitution after alpha-beta-depleted transplantation in children. Findings and caveats of the study: The high TCRbeta diversity at day 60 in some patients came from surviving recipient T cells and thymic progenitors. Newly produced T cells mostly provided counts and TCRbeta diversity after one year, as hyperexpanded clones declined. Expanded graft clones numbering several hundred reportedly gave rise to alpha-beta T cells about two months after transplant.

This clonotype was seen a few times. Its specificity is unknown. The length of the CDR3 is 14 residues. The germline gives CDR1 KGHSH, CDR2 LQKENI. Between the trimmed V and J ends, which lost 0 bases and 4 bases, there was a span of 7 bases. Unique molecular identifiers were built into the TCRbeta library. TCRdb re-derived calls from the PCR reads in MiXCR, one entry per CDR3 protein. The table records about 980,000 distinct CDR3 sequences, about 26% of them present only once. V gene TRBV18 combines with J gene TRBJ2-1; D is unresolved. This TCR came from a boy younger than two who had a stem cell transplant for SCID, so the T cells may come from the graft donor. The source was PBMCs, mostly from graft donor cells, collected 360 days after TCRalphabeta/CD19-depleted stem cell transplant. The DNA for the CDR3 is TGTGCCAGCTCACCACCGATTGGATACAATGAGCAGTTCTTC. Its protein is CASSPPIGYNEQFF.